This T cell receptor (beta chain) was identified in a study of T cell changes during pregnancy in multiple sclerosis. Generated by immunoSEQ multiplex PCR, the TCRdb table keeps only in-frame clones and is missing some. In the table there are fewer than 90,000 clones, about 90% of which are singletons. The germline V and J ends were trimmed by 7 bases and 1 base, with 13 bases remaining between them. The CDR3 contains 14 residues. Germline V gives CDR1 LNHDA, CDR2 SQIVND (reference sequence). This clone has a single count. The sequence was collected from a female donor with multiple sclerosis, enrolled in a pregnancy study. The chain employs TRBV19 and TRBJ1-1; D is unclear. This specimen was peripheral blood, taken in the second trimester of pregnancy. The CDR3 DNA reads TGTGCCAGTATCGCGATTACTGCGAACACTGAAGCTTTCTTT. Its translation is CASIAITANTEAFF.